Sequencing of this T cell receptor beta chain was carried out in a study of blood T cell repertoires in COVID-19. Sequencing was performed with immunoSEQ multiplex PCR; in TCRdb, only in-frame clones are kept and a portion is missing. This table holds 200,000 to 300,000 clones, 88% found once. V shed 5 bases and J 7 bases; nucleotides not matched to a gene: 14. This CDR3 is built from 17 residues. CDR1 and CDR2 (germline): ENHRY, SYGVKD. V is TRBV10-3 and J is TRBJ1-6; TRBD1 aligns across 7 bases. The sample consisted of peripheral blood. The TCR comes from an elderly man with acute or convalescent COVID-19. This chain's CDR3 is CAISRTGQTGGNSPLHF. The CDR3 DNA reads TGTGCCATCAGTCGGACAGGTCAGACGGGGGGGAATTCACCCCTCCACTTT.